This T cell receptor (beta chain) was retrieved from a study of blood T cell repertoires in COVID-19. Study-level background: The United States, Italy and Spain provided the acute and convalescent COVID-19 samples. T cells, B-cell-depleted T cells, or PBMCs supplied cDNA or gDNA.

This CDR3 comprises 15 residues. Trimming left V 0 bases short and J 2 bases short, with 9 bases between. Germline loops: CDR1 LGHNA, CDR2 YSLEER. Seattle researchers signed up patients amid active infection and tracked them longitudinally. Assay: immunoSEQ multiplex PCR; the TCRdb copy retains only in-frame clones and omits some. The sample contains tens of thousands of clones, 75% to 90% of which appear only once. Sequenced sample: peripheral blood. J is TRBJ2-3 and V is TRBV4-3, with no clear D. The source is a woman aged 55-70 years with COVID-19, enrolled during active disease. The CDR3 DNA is TGCGCCAGCAGCCAAGAGGGCACCTCCACAGATACGCAGTATTTT. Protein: CASSQEGTSTDTQYF.